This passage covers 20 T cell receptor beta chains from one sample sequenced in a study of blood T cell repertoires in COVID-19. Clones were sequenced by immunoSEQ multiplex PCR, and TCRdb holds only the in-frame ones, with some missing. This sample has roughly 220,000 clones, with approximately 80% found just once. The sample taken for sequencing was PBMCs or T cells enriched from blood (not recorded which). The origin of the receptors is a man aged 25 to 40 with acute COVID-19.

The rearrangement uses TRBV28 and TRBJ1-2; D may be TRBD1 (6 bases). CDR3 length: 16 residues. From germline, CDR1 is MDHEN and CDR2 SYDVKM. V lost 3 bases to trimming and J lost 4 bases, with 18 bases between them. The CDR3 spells CASSFPVGGPLYGYTF. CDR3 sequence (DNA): TGTGCCAGCAGTTTCCCGGTGGGGGGGCCCCTCTATGGCTACACCTTC.

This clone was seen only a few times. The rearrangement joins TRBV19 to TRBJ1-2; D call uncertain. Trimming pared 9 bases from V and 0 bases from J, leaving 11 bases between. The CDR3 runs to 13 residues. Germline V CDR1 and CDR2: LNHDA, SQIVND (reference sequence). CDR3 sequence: CASSSGPNYGYTF. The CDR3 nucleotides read TGTGCCAGCTCTAGCGGACCTAACTATGGCTACACCTTC. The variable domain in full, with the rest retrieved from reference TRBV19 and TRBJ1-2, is DGGITQSPKYLFRKEGQNVTLSCEQNLNHDAMYWYRQDPGQGLRLIYYSQIVNDFQKGDIAEGYSVSREKKESFPLTVTSAQKNPTAFYLCASSSGPNYGYTFGSGTRLTVV.

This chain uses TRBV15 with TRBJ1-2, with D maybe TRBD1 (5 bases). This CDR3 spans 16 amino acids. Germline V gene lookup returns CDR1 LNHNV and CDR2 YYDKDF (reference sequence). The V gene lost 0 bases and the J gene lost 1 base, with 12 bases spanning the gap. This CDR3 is CATSRDGAPNNYGYTF. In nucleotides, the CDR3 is TGTGCCACCAGCAGAGATGGGGCACCAAATAACTATGGCTACACCTTC.

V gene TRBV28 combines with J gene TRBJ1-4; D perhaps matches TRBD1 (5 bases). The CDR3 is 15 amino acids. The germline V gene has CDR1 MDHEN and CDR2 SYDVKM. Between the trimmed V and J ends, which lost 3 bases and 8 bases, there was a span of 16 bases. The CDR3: CASSLGGAPTEKLFF. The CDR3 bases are TGTGCCAGCAGTTTGGGCGGGGCCCCTACGGAAAAACTGTTTTTT.

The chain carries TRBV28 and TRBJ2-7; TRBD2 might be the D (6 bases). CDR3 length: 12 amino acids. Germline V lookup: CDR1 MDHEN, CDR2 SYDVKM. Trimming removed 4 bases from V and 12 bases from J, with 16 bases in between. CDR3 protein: CASSSGGGRRYF. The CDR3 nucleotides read TGTGCCAGCAGTTCCGGGGGTGGGAGACGGTACTTC.

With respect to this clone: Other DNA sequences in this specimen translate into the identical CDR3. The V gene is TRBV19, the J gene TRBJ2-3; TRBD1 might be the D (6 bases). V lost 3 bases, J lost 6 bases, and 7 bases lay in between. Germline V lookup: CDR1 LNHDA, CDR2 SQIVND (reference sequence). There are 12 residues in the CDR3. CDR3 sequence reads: CASSIRGDTQYF. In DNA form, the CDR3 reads TGTGCCAGTAGTATTAGGGGGGATACGCAGTATTTT.

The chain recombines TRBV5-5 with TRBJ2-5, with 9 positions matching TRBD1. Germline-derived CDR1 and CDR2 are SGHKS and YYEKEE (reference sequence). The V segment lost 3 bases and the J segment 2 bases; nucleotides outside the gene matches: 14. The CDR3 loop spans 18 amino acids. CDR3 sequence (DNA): TGTGCCAGCAGCTCCCTCCGTAGGGACAGGGTTTTGCAAGAGACCCAGTACTTC. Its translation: CASSSLRRDRVLQETQYF.

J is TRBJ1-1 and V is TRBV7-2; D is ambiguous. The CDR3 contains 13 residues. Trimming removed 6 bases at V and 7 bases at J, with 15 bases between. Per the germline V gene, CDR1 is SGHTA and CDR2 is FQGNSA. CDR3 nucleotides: TGTGCCAGCAGTGAGCAGGCGTTTGGTGAAGCTTTCTTT. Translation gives CASSEQAFGEAFF.

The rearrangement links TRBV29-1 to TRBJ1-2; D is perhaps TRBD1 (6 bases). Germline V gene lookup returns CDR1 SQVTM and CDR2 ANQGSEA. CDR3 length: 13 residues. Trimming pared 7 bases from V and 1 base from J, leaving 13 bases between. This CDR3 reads CSGRTGNNYGYTF. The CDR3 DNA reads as TGCAGCGGGAGAACAGGGAATAACTATGGCTACACCTTC.

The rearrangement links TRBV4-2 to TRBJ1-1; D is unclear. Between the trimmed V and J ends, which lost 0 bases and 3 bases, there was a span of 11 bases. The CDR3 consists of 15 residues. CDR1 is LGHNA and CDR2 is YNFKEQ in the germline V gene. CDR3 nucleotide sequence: TGTGCCAGCAGCCAAGATGTAGGGCGGGACACTGAAGCTTTCTTT. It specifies CASSQDVGRDTEAFF.

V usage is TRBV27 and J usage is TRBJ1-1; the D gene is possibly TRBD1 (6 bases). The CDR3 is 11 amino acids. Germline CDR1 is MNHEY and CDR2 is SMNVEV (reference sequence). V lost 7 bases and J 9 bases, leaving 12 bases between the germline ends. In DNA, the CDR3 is TGTGCCAGCATCATGGGGGCACAAGCTTTCTTT. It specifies CASIMGAQAFF.

The CDR3 loop is CASSARGGNTGELFF. CDR3 nucleotides: TGTGCCAGCAGCGCCCGCGGGGGAAACACCGGGGAGCTGTTTTTT. The gene calls are TRBV7-3 and TRBJ2-2; 7 bases align to TRBD2. The junction had 5 bases not matched to a gene; V was cut back by 5 bases and J by 2 bases. Germline V CDR1 and CDR2: SGHTA, FQGTGA. This CDR3 comprises 15 residues.

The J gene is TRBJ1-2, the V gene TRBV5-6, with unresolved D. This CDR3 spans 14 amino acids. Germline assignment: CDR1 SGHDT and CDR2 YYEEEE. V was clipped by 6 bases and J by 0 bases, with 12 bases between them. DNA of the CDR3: TGTGCCAGCATCTGGAGTGAAGCTAACTATGGCTACACCTTC. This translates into CASIWSEANYGYTF.

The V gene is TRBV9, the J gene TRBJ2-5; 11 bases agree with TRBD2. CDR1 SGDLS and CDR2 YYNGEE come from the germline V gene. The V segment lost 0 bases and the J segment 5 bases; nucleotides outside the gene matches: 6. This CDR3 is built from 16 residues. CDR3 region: CASSVAPSGGMETQYF. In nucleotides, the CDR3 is TGTGCCAGCAGCGTAGCTCCTAGCGGGGGGATGGAGACCCAGTACTTC.

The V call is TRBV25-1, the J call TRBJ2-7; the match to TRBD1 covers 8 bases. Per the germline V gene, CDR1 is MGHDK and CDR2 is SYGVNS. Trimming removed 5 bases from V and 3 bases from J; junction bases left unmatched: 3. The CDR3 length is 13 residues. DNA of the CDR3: TGTGCCAGCAGTCGACAGGGGCGCTACGAGCAGTACTTC. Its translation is CASSRQGRYEQYF.

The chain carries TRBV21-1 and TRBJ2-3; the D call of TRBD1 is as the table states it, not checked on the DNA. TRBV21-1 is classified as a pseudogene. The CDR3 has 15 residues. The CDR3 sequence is CASSKGTRSTDTQYF. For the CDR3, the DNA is TGTGCCAGCAGCAAGGGCACCCGTAGCACAGATACGCAGTATTTT.

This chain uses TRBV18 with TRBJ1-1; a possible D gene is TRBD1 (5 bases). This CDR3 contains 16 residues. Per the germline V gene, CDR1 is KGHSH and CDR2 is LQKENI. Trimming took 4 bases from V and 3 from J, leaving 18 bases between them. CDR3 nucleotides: TGTGCCAGCTCACAAGCGGGGCCTGGGGCGCACACTGAAGCTTTCTTT. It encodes CASSQAGPGAHTEAFF. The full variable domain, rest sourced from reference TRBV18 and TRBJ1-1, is NAGVMQNPRHLVRRRGQEARLRCSPMKGHSHVYWYRQLPEEGLKFMVYLQKENIIDESGMPKERFSAEFPKEGPSILRIQQVVRGDSAAYFCASSQAGPGAHTEAFFGQGTRLTVV.

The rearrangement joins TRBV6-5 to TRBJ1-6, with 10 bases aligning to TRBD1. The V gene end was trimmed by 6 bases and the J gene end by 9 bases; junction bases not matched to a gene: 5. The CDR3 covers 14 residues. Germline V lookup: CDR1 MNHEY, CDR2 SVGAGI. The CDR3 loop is CASSRDRGPSPLHF. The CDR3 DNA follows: TGTGCCAGCAGCCGGGACAGGGGCCCTTCACCCCTCCACTTT.

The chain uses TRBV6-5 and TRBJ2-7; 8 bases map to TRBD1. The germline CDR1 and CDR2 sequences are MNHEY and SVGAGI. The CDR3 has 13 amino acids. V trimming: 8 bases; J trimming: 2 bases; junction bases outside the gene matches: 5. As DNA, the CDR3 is TGTGCCAGCGCCCGGGACAGGCCCTACGAGCAGTACTTC. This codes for CASARDRPYEQYF.

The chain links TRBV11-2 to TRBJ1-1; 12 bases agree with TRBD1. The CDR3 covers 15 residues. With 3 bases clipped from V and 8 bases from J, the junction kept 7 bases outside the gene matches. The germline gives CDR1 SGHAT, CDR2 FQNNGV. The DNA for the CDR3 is TGTGCCAGCAGCTTTACCGGGACAGGGGGCTTCGAAGCTTTCTTT. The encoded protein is CASSFTGTGGFEAFF.